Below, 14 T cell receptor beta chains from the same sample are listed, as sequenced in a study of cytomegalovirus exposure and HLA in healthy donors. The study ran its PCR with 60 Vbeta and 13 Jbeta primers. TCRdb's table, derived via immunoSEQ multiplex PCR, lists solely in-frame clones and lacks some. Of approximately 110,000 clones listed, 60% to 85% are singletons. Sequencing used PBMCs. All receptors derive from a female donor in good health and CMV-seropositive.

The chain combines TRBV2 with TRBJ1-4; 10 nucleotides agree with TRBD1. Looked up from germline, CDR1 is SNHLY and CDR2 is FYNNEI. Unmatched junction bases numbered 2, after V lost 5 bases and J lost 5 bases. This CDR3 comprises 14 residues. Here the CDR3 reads CASSLDRGNEKLFF. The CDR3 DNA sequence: TGTGCCAGCAGTTTGGACAGGGGGAATGAAAAACTGTTTTTT.

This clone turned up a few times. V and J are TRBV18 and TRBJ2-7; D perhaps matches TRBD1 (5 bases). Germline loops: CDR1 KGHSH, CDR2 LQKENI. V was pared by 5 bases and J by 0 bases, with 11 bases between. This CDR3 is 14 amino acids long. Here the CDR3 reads CASSVGRVSYEQYF. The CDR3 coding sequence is TGTGCCAGCTCAGTGGGCAGGGTCTCCTACGAGCAGTACTTC.

CDR3 in amino acids: CASSSAPLGTVTEAFF. The CDR3 DNA is TGTGCCAGCAGTTCCGCTCCGCTGGGGACAGTGACTGAAGCTTTCTTT. J is TRBJ1-1 and V is TRBV2; 7 nucleotides match TRBD1. The germline V gene encodes CDR1 SNHLY and CDR2 FYNNEI. The length of the CDR3 is 16 residues. The junction had 14 bases not matched to a gene; V was cut back by 5 bases and J by 5 bases.

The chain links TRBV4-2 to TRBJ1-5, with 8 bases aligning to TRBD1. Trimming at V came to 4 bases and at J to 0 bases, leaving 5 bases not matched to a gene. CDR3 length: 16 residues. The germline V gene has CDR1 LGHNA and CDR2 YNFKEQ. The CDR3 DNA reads TGTGCCAGCAGCCTTAACAGGGGGGATAGCAATCAGCCCCAGCATTTT. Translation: CASSLNRGDSNQPQHF.

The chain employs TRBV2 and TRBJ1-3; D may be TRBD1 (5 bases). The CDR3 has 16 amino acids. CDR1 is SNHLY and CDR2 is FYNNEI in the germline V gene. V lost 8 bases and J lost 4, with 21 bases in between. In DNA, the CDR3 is TGTGCCAGCCTGACACGCAGGGATCTAGGGGGAAACACCATATATTTT. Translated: CASLTRRDLGGNTIYF.

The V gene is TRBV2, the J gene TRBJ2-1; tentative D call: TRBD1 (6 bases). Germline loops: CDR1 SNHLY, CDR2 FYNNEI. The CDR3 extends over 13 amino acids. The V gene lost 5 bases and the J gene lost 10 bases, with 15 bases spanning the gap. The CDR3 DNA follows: TGTGCCAGCAGTCTCCTAGGGGGATTGGAGCAGTTCTTC. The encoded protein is CASSLLGGLEQFF.

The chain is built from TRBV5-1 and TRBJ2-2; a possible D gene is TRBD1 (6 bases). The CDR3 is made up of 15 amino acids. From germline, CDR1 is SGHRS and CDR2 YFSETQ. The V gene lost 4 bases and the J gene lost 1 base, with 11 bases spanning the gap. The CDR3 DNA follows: TGCGCCAGCAGCCCCGGGACACTGAACACCGGGGAGCTGTTTTTT. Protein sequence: CASSPGTLNTGELFF. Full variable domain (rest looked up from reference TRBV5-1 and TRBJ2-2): KAGVTQTPRYLIKTRGQQVTLSCSPISGHRSVSWYQQTPGQGLQFLFEYFSETQRNKGNFPGRFSGRQFSNSRSEMNVSTLELGDSALYLCASSPGTLNTGELFFGEGSRLTVL.

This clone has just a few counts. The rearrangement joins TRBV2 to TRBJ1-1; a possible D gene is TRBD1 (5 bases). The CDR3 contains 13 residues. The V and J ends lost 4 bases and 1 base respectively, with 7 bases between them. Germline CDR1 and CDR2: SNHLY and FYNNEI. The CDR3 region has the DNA TGTGCCAGCAGTGCCGACAGGAACACTGAAGCTTTCTTT. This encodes CASSADRNTEAFF.

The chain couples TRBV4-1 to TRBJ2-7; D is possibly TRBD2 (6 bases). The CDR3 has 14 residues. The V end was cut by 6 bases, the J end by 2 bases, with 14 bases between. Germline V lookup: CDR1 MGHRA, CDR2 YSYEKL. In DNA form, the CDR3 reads TGCGCCAGCAGTACGCGGGACCACGCCTACGAGCAGTACTTC. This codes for CASSTRDHAYEQYF.

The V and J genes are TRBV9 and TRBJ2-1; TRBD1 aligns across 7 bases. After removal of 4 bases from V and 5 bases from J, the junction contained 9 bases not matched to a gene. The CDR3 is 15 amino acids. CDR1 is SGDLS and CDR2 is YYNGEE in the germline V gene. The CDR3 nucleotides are TGTGCCAGCAGCTCTCTGGGACAGATAGACAATGAGCAGTTCTTC. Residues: CASSSLGQIDNEQFF.

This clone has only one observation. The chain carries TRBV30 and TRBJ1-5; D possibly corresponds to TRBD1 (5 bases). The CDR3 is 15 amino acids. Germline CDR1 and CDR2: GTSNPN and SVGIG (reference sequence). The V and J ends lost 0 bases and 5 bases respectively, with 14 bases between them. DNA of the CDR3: TGTGCCTGGAGTGTTTCTAGGGGTATATATCAGCCCCAGCATTTT. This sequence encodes CAWSVSRGIYQPQHF.

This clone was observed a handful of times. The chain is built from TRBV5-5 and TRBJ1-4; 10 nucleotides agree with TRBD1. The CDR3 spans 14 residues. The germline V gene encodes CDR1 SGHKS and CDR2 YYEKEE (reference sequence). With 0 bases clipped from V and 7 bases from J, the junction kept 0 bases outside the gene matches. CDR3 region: CASSLGTGGEKLFF. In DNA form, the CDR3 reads TGTGCCAGCAGCTTGGGGACAGGGGGTGAAAAACTGTTTTTT.

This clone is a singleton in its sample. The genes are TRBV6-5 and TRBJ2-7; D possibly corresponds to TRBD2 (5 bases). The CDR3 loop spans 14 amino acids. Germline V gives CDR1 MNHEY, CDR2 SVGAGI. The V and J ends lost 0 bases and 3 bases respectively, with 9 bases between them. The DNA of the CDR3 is TGTGCCAGCAGTTACTCTCCGGGGAACTACGAGCAGTACTTC. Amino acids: CASSYSPGNYEQYF.

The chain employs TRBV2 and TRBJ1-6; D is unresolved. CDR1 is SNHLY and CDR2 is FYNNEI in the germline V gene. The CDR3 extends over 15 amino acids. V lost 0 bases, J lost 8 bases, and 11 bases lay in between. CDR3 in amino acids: CASSEASRSHSPLHF. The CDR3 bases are TGTGCCAGCAGTGAAGCGTCCCGGAGCCATTCACCCCTCCACTTT.